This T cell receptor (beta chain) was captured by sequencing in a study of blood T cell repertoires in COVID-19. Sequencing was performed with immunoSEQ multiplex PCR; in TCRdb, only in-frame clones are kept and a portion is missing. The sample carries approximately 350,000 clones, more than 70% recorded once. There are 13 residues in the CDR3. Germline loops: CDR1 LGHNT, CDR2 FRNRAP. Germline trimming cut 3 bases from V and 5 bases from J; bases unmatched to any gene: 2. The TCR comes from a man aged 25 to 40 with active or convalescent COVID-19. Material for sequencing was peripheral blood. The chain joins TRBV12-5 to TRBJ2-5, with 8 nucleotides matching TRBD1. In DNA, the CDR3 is TGTGCTAGTGGTTTTCAGGGGGCTGAGACCCAGTACTTC. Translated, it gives CASGFQGAETQYF.